The next 13 T cell receptor beta chains were all read from a single sample in a study of T-cell reconstitution after alpha-beta-depleted transplantation in children. Using unique molecular identifiers, the investigators prepared the TCRbeta library. TCRdb re-called the PCR reads through MiXCR, storing one row per CDR3 protein. This table has fewer than 450,000 distinct CDR3 sequences, around 16% appearing once. This sample comprised PBMCs, mostly from graft donor cells, obtained 360 days after TCRalphabeta/CD19-depleted stem cell transplant. These receptor sequences come from a male patient between 2 and 9 years old who had a stem cell transplant for acute lymphoblastic leukemia, so the T cells may come from the graft donor.

This rearrangement joins TRBV28 to TRBJ2-5, with a possible D match to TRBD1 (6 bases). CDR3 length: 16 residues. Deletions cut 5 bases from V and 0 bases from J, with 16 bases between. The germline gives CDR1 MDHEN, CDR2 SYDVKM. The CDR3: CASSGWQGRHQETQYF. The CDR3 nucleotides are TGTGCCAGCAGTGGATGGCAGGGGCGGCACCAAGAGACCCAGTACTTC.

This chain joins TRBV12-3 or TRBV12-4 and TRBJ1-2, with D uncertain. The ends were cut back, 5 bases at V and 4 bases at J, with 5 bases in the middle. The CDR3 has 11 residues. The CDR3 DNA follows: TGTGCCAGCAGTCTAACCTATGGCTACACCTTC. Its translation is CASSLTYGYTF.

The gene calls are TRBV12-3 or TRBV12-4 and TRBJ2-3, with 12 positions matching TRBD2. The junction had 10 bases not matched to a gene; V was cut back by 6 bases and J by 0 bases. The CDR3 totals 18 residues. For the CDR3, the DNA is TGTGCCAGCAGCCTCCCTAGCGGGAGGGCAAGGAGCACAGATACGCAGTATTTT. This translates into CASSLPSGRARSTDTQYF.

At least ten counts were recorded for this clonotype. The V and J genes are TRBV4-1 and TRBJ1-5; 8 nucleotides line up with TRBD1. Germline V gives CDR1 MGHRA, CDR2 YSYEKL. The CDR3 consists of 15 residues. The ends lost 5 bases at V and 1 base at J; junction bases unmatched: 4. The CDR3 DNA sequence: TGCGCCAGCAGCTTTCGGACAGGGAGCAATCAGCCCCAGCATTTT. It yields the protein CASSFRTGSNQPQHF.

About this clonotype: A much bigger clone sits one base away, suggesting this may be a read error. The chain is built from TRBV7-1 and TRBJ2-7; the D is unclear. TRBV7-1 is an ORF; its function is uncertain. The CDR3 sequence is 14 residues long. V dropped 3 bases and J dropped 0 bases, with 9 bases sitting between them. This CDR3 reads CASSSLVHSYEQYF. CDR3 nucleotide sequence: TGTGCCAGCAGCTCGCTGGTACACTCCTACGAGCAGTACTTC.

V gene TRBV2 combines with J gene TRBJ2-4; 9 bases match TRBD2. This CDR3 is built from 13 residues. The V gene's germline CDR1 is SNHLY and CDR2 FYNNEI. V shed 11 bases and J 12 bases; nucleotides not matched to a gene: 14. CDR3 residues: CASSQELAGTQYF. Written as DNA, the CDR3 is TGTGCCTCCAGCCAGGAGCTAGCGGGAACTCAGTACTTC.

The chain employs TRBV6-1 and TRBJ1-4; 8 nucleotides agree with TRBD1. The germline V gene encodes CDR1 MNHNS and CDR2 SASEGT. After removal of 6 bases from V and 10 bases from J, the junction contained 13 bases not matched to a gene. CDR3 length: 15 amino acids. The chain's CDR3 is CASRPDRGRPGKLFF. The CDR3 DNA reads TGTGCCAGCAGGCCCGACAGGGGAAGGCCCGGAAAACTGTTTTTT.

The genes are TRBV4-1 and TRBJ1-1; no clear D. CDR3 size: 16 residues. The germline gives CDR1 MGHRA, CDR2 YSYEKL. The V end was cut by 4 bases, the J end by 4 bases, with 19 bases between. The DNA of the CDR3 is TGCGCCAGCAGCCCTCTGTGGAAGGGAGACGGCACTGAAGCTTTCTTT. It codes for CASSPLWKGDGTEAFF.

The V call is TRBV4-3, the J call TRBJ2-7, with unresolved D. V was cut by 4 bases and J by 0 bases, with 10 bases left in between. Germline CDR1 and CDR2: LGHNA and YSLEER. The CDR3 runs 14 residues. The CDR3 bases are TGCGCCAGCAGCCCTACTTTGATCTCCTACGAGCAGTACTTC. This sequence encodes CASSPTLISYEQYF.

V gene TRBV4-3 combines with J gene TRBJ1-6; a possible D gene is TRBD1 (5 bases). Germline V lookup: CDR1 LGHNA, CDR2 YSLEER. This CDR3 is 14 amino acids long. V was pared by 0 bases and J by 10 bases, with 10 bases between. For the CDR3, the DNA is TGCGCCAGCAGCCAAGACGGAGGGGTCTCACCCCTCCACTTT. Its translation: CASSQDGGVSPLHF.

This chain links TRBV6-2 or TRBV6-3 with TRBJ2-3, with D possibly TRBD2 on 6 matching bases. This CDR3 is 18 amino acids long. From germline, CDR1 is MNHEY and CDR2 SVGEGT. V lost 6 bases, J lost 6 bases, and 28 bases lay in between. The CDR3 DNA sequence: TGTGCCAGCAGCGCTGCGGACTGGGGACTGTACCTCGGGGATACGCAGTATTTT. Amino acid sequence: CASSAADWGLYLGDTQYF.

This clonotype was picked up a small number of times. The rearrangement joins TRBV20-1 to TRBJ1-4; D is uncertain. The CDR3 has 14 amino acids. Per the germline V gene, CDR1 is DFQATT and CDR2 is SNEGSKA (reference sequence). V gave up 3 bases and J gave up 3 bases, with 11 bases separating them. CDR3 protein: CSASGRPANEKLFF. In DNA form, the CDR3 reads TGCAGTGCTAGTGGACGGCCCGCTAATGAAAAACTGTTTTTT.

J is TRBJ2-1 and V is TRBV3-1; D might be TRBD2 (6 bases). V lost 4 bases to trimming and J lost 6 bases, with 16 bases between them. Germline CDR1 LGHDT, CDR2 YNNKEL (reference sequence). CDR3 length equals 15 residues. DNA of the CDR3: TGTGCCAGCAGCCGGCCCCTACAGCGGGTCAATGAGCAGTTCTTC. Translating gives CASSRPLQRVNEQFF.